This record looks at one T cell receptor (beta chain) sequence and its context. Only in-frame clones appear in the TCRdb table, and some are missing; sequencing was by immunoSEQ multiplex PCR. The data show around 100,000 clones, with around four fifths seen just once and roughly 29% held by the top ten. This entry belongs to a study of blood T cell repertoires in COVID-19. Trimming removed 4 bases from V and 0 bases from J; junction bases left unmatched: 1. Per the germline V gene, CDR1 is SGDLS and CDR2 is YYNGEE. The CDR3 covers 14 residues. V usage is TRBV9 and J usage is TRBJ2-3; 8 nucleotides match TRBD1. The sample taken for sequencing was peripheral blood. This receptor was taken from a man between 70 and 80 years old with active or convalescent COVID-19. The CDR3 coding sequence is TGTGCCAGCAGCCGGACAGGGAGCACAGATACGCAGTATTTT. Protein product: CASSRTGSTDTQYF.